Listed below are T cell receptor beta chains from one sample, sequenced in a study of vaccination effects on CD4 cells after COVID-19. Antigens for these TCRs are unknown. Produced via immunoSEQ multiplex PCR; TCRdb's table is partial and in-frame only. Of some 50,000 clones listed, 60% to 80% are singletons. The specimen was CD4+ T cells from PBMCs cultured without peptide, collected before COVID-19 vaccination. The receptors shown here come from a human donor who had a prior SARS-CoV-2 infection. Both conserved end residues are part of each CDR3. Each record gives: clone size, V gene, D gene, J gene, CDR3 DNA, CDR3 protein. D genes are given only for firm matches. Where a row states a size, it is once, few, many or the class of an expanded clone; other rows omit it.

.,TRBV11-3,.,TRBJ2-7,TGTGCCAGCAGCTTAGATGGGGGCAGTCAGTACGAGCAGTACTTC,CASSLDGGSQYEQYF
once,TRBV5-4,.,TRBJ2-5,TGTGCCAGCAGCTTAAGCCCGGGGGTGGCCCAGTACTTC,CASSLSPGVAQYF
.,TRBV3-1/TRBV3-2,TRBD1,TRBJ1-6,TGTGCCAGCAGCCAAGGGGCAGGGGGGGATTCACCCCTCCACTTT,CASSQGAGGDSPLHF
.,TRBV7-2,.,TRBJ1-2,TGTGCCAGCAGCACTCGGCGTGGAGGATATGGCTACACCTTC,CASSTRRGGYGYTF
.,TRBV24-1,TRBD2,TRBJ2-4,TGTGCCACCAGTGGGAGCCCCGTACTAGCGGGCTCTAAAGGAAACATTCAGTACTTC,CATSGSPVLAGSKGNIQYF
.,TRBV30,.,TRBJ2-1,TGTGCCTGGGGGGACCCAGCCTCCTACAATGAGCAGTTCTTC,CAWGDPASYNEQFF
.,TRBV4-3,TRBD1,TRBJ2-3,TGCGCCAGCAGCCTATCCCGGACAGGAGATACGCAGTATTTT,CASSLSRTGDTQYF
.,TRBV5-1,TRBD1,TRBJ1-1,TGCGCCAGCAGCCAAAATCAGGGGGTCACTGAAGCTTTCTTT,CASSQNQGVTEAFF
.,TRBV7-2,TRBD1,TRBJ2-7,TGTGCCAGCAGCTTTTTCGTGTCGGGGACAGGGGCCTACGAGCAGTACTTC,CASSFFVSGTGAYEQYF
.,TRBV6-6,.,TRBJ2-7,TGTGCCAGCAGTTATTCAGTCGATTACGAGCAGTACTTC,CASSYSVDYEQYF
few,TRBV7-8,.,TRBJ2-5,TGTGCCAGCAGATCAAGGGGTGCAGAGACCCAGTACTTC,CASRSRGAETQYF
.,TRBV18,.,TRBJ1-3,TGTGCCAGCTCATATCGGCCTGGAAACACCATATATTTT,CASSYRPGNTIYF
.,TRBV19,.,TRBJ2-4,TGTGCCAGTAGTATTGGGGGTTGGGCCAAAAACATTCAGTACTTC,CASSIGGWAKNIQYF
.,TRBV4-2,.,TRBJ2-7,TGTGCCAGCAGCCTCCTGCTAGGTGGGGTCTACGAGCAGTACTTC,CASSLLLGGVYEQYF
.,TRBV5-3,.,TRBJ2-7,TGTGCCAGAAGCCGCGAAGGAAACCCCTGCGAGCAGTACTTC,CARSREGNPCEQYF
.,TRBV5-1,.,TRBJ2-7,TGCGCCAGCCGGAAACAGGGTTCTCGCGAGCAGTACTTC,CASRKQGSREQYF
.,TRBV3-1/TRBV3-2,.,TRBJ2-7,TGTGCCAGCGGAGGGGCAGCGACCTACGAGCAGTACTTC,CASGGAATYEQYF
.,TRBV6-5,.,TRBJ1-2,TGTGCCAGCAGTTGGGGGACATCCTATGGCTACACCTTC,CASSWGTSYGYTF
.,TRBV30,.,TRBJ2-4,TGTGCCTGGAGTGGGATAGCCAAAAACATTCAGTACTTC,CAWSGIAKNIQYF
.,TRBV19,.,TRBJ1-5,TGTGCCAGTAGTAAAGGGCGAGATCAGCCCCAGCATTTT,CASSKGRDQPQHF
.,TRBV5-1,.,TRBJ1-2,TGCGCCAGCTCACCATCAGGGGTCGTGGGCTATGGCTACACCTTC,CASSPSGVVGYGYTF
.,TRBV7-3,.,TRBJ2-7,TGTGCCAGCAGCTTATATAGGGGGGACGAGCAGTACTTC,CASSLYRGDEQYF
medium-sized,TRBV19,.,TRBJ1-2,TGTGCCAGTAGTATCCATGGGGACTATGGCTACACCTTC,CASSIHGDYGYTF
.,TRBV4-3,.,TRBJ1-3,TGCGCCAGCAGCCAAGATGGTCCCGGGACACTAAGCTCTGGAAACACCATATATTTT,CASSQDGPGTLSSGNTIYF
.,TRBV18,TRBD1,TRBJ1-1,TGTGCCAGCTCCCAACAGGACAGGGAGGTTGCTTTCTTT,CASSQQDREVAFF
.,TRBV12-3/TRBV12-4,.,TRBJ1-2,TGTGCCAGCAGTTCTGGACGGAACTATGGCTACACCTTC,CASSSGRNYGYTF
.,TRBV5-4,.,TRBJ1-4,TGTGCCAGCAGCATGAGGGAGACTGGTAATGAAAAACTGTTTTTT,CASSMRETGNEKLFF
few,TRBV5-4,.,TRBJ2-3,TGTGCCAGCAGCTTGAAGTTCCTTGGGGGTAACACAGATACGCAGTATTTT,CASSLKFLGGNTDTQYF
.,TRBV5-4,TRBD1,TRBJ1-2,TGTGCCAGCAGCCCGGGAGGGGACAGACCCTATGGCTACACCTTC,CASSPGGDRPYGYTF
.,TRBV23-1,.,TRBJ2-5,TGCGCCAGCAGTCAATCAGAGGCAGGATCAATCCAACAAGAGACCCAGTACTTC,CASSQSEAGSIQQETQYF
few,TRBV30,.,TRBJ1-5,TGTGCCTACTCGGGACAAGTAGGCCAGCCCCAGCATTTT,CAYSGQVGQPQHF
.,TRBV30,TRBD1,TRBJ1-4,TGTGCCTGGAGTGTGGGGAACAGGGGGCTCGGGAAACTGTTTTTT,CAWSVGNRGLGKLFF
.,TRBV23-1,.,TRBJ1-2,TGCGCCAGCAGTCAACTAAACACAGGTCGCTATGGCTACACCTTC,CASSQLNTGRYGYTF
.,TRBV7-9,TRBD1,TRBJ1-5,TGTGCCAGCAGCTTAACAGGGGGCACCCAGCCCCAGCATTTT,CASSLTGGTQPQHF
.,TRBV19,TRBD1,TRBJ2-3,TGTGCCAGTAGTGCGACAGGGAGCACAGATACGCAGTATTTT,CASSATGSTDTQYF
once,TRBV7-2,.,TRBJ2-7,TGTGCCAGCAGCTTAGAGGGGGGACTGATAAGCTCCTACGAGCAGTACTTC,CASSLEGGLISSYEQYF
.,TRBV12-5,TRBD1,TRBJ2-5,TGTGCTAGTGGTTTTCGACAGGGGGCGCGGGAGACCCAGTACTTC,CASGFRQGARETQYF
.,TRBV30,.,TRBJ1-3,TGTGCCTGGACCCCTCCCCCAGGGTGGGGAAACACCATATATTTT,CAWTPPPGWGNTIYF
.,TRBV5-1,TRBD2,TRBJ2-3,TGCGCCAGCAGCCTTGGGGGGACTAGGGGTACAGATACGCAGTATTTT,CASSLGGTRGTDTQYF
.,TRBV7-8,TRBD2,TRBJ2-1,TGTGCCAGCAGCCGATTAGCGGGCTTCTCCTACAATGAGCAGTTCTTC,CASSRLAGFSYNEQFF
few,TRBV4-3,.,TRBJ1-2,TGCGCCAGCAGCCAAGATACTCAGCGACCCTATGGCTACACCTTC,CASSQDTQRPYGYTF
once,TRBV19,.,TRBJ2-7,TGTGCCAGTAGTATGGAGGGGGGGAACGAGCAGTACTTC,CASSMEGGNEQYF
.,TRBV2,.,TRBJ2-7,TGTGCCAGCAGTGAAGCACTCCCGGGGCAGCAGTACTTC,CASSEALPGQQYF
.,TRBV6-5,.,TRBJ2-7,TGTGCCAGTGGCCGGGCCCTACTAGACTACGAGCAGTACTTC,CASGRALLDYEQYF
few,TRBV5-4,.,TRBJ2-2,TGTGCCAGCAGCCACGCAGACAGACGGAACACCGGGGAGCTGTTTTTT,CASSHADRRNTGELFF
.,TRBV5-6,.,TRBJ2-7,TGTGCCAGCAGCAGGGGACCCTATTCCTACGAGCAGTACTTC,CASSRGPYSYEQYF
.,TRBV2,TRBD1,TRBJ1-6,TGTGCCAGCAGTCGACAGGGTTGGGATTCACCCCTCCACTTT,CASSRQGWDSPLHF
.,TRBV6-4,TRBD2,TRBJ2-1,TGTGCCAGCAGTGAGGGACTAGCGGGGAGAGCCTACAATGAGCAGTTCTTC,CASSEGLAGRAYNEQFF
medium-sized,TRBV27,.,TRBJ2-7,TGTGCCAGCAGTTTTTCAAACTCCTACGAGCAGTACTTC,CASSFSNSYEQYF
.,TRBV5-6,TRBD2,TRBJ2-2,TGTGCCAGCAGCTTCTGGGGGGGTGATACCGGGGAGCTGTTTTTT,CASSFWGGDTGELFF
.,TRBV7-2,TRBD2,TRBJ2-7,TGTGCCAGCAGCTTTCGGACTAGCGGGGGGGAATCCTACGAGCAGTACTTC,CASSFRTSGGESYEQYF
.,TRBV5-5,.,TRBJ1-2,TGTGCCAGCAGCTTCCCAACCGGCGATGGCTACACCTTC,CASSFPTGDGYTF
.,TRBV27,.,TRBJ2-3,TGTGCCAGCAGTTTAGGACTCCAGGGGCCGTTCACAGATACGCAGTATTTT,CASSLGLQGPFTDTQYF
.,TRBV29-1,TRBD1,TRBJ1-5,TGCAGCGTTGTGACAGGGGGTGTTGATCAGCCCCAGCATTTT,CSVVTGGVDQPQHF